This section outlines one TCR beta chain sequence together with its context. This record belongs to a study of shared clonotypes between healthy human individuals. The CDR3 has 15 amino acids. V lost 2 bases, J lost 4 bases, and 9 bases stayed unmatched. Germline values: CDR1 GTSNPN, CDR2 SVGIG (reference sequence). This table comes from immunoSEQ multiplex PCR, and its TCRdb copy is limited to in-frame clones, with some not included. The top ten clones hold 0.13% of a sample with more than 2 million clones, nearly 97% of them seen once. The material sequenced was naive CD4+ T cells sorted from blood. Subset indicated: CD45RA+ positively selected. This receptor was identified in a man younger than 30 in good health. The chain joins TRBV30 to TRBJ1-2, with TRBD1 matching over 8 bases. The CDR3 region is CAWSRTRTGTYGYTF. For the CDR3, the DNA is TGTGCCTGGAGTCGAACAAGGACAGGGACCTATGGCTACACCTTC.